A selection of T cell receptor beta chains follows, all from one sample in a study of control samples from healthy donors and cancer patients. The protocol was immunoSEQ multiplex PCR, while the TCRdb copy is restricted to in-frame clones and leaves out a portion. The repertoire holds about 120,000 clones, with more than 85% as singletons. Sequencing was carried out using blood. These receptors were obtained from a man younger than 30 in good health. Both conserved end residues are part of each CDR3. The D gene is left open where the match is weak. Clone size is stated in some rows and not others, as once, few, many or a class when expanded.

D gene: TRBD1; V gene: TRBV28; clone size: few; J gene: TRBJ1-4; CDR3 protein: CASSYSGQGEKLFF; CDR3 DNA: TGTGCCAGCAGCTACTCCGGACAGGGCGAAAAACTGTTTTTT
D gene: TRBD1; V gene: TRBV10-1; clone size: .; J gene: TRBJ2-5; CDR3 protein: CASSGQGVQETQYF; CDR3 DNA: TGCGCCAGCAGTGGGCAGGGGGTACAAGAGACCCAGTACTTC
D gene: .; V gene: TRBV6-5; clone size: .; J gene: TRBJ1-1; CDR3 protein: CASSLGGKTEAFF; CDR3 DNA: TGTGCCAGCAGTTTAGGGGGAAAAACTGAAGCTTTCTTT
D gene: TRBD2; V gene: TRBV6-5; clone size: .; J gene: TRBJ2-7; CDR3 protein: CASSPSGGFEQYF; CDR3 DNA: TGTGCCAGCAGTCCTTCCGGGGGGTTCGAGCAGTACTTC
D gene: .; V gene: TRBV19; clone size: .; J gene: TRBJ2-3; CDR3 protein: CASSIGPRGPQGDTQYF; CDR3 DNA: TGTGCCAGTAGTATAGGCCCCCGGGGGCCCCAGGGGGATACGCAGTATTTT
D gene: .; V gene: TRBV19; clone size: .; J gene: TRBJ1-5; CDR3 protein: CASRPHSDKEPQHF; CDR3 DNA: TGTGCCAGTAGACCCCACTCGGACAAGGAGCCCCAGCATTTT
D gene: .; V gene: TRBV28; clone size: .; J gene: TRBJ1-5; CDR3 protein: CASSLNDMPMRRKPQHF; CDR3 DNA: TGTGCCAGCAGCCTGAATGACATGCCTATGAGGCGGAAGCCCCAGCATTTT
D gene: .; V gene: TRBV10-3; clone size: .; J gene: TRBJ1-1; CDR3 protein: CAISHSTDRGTEAFF; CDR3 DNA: TGTGCCATCAGTCATTCTACGGACCGAGGGACTGAAGCTTTCTTT
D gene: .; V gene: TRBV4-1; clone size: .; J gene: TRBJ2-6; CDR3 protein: CASSQLDLVPGANVLTF; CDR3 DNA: TGCGCCAGCAGCCAATTAGATCTCGTCCCGGGGGCCAACGTCCTGACTTTC
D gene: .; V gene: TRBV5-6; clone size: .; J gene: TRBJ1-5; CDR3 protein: CASSRDGLNQPQHF; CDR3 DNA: TGTGCCAGCAGCCGGGACGGACTAAATCAGCCCCAGCATTTT
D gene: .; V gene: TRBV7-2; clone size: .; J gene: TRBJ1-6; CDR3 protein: CASSSYGDSPLHF; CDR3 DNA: TGTGCCAGCAGCTCCTACGGTGATTCACCCCTCCACTTT
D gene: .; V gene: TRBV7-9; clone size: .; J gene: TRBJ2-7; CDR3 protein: CASSLVPTVSYEQYF; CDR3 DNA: TGTGCCAGCAGCTTAGTTCCGACAGTATCCTACGAGCAGTACTTC
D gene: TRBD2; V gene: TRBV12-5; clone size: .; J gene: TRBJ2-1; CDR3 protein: CASGLGPGAGWDRVEQFF; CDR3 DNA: TGTGCTAGTGGTTTGGGTCCGGGAGCGGGATGGGACCGGGTTGAGCAGTTCTTC
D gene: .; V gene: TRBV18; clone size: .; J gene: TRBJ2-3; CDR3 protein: CASKESLAASTDTQYF; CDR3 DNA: TGTGCCAGTAAAGAGTCCTTAGCGGCTAGCACAGATACGCAGTATTTT
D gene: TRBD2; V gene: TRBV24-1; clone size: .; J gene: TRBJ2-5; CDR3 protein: CATSESGRARETQYF; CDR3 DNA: TGTGCCACCAGTGAGAGCGGGAGGGCTAGGGAGACCCAGTACTTC
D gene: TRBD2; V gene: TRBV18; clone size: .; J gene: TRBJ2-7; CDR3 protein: CASSPNSGDEQYF; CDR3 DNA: TGTGCCAGCTCACCAAATAGCGGGGACGAGCAGTACTTC
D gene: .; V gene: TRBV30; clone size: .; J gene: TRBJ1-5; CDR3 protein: CAWSERGKGPQHF; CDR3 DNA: TGTGCCTGGAGTGAAAGGGGGAAGGGGCCCCAGCATTTT
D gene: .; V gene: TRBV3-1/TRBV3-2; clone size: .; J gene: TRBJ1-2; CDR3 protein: CASSQSERGGGGYTF; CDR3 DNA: TGTGCCAGCAGCCAATCGGAGAGGGGAGGTGGTGGCTACACCTTC
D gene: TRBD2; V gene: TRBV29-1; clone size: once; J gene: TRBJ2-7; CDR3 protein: CSVGTSGHYEQYF; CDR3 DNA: TGCAGCGTAGGGACTAGCGGACACTACGAGCAGTACTTC
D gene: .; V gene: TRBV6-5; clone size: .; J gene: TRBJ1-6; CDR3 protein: CASSTSNNSPLHF; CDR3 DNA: TGTGCCAGCAGTACCAGCAATAATTCACCCCTCCACTTT
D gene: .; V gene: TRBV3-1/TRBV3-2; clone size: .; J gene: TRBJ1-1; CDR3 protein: CASSPIGGAKAFF; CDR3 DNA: TGTGCCAGCAGCCCGATTGGGGGTGCTAAAGCTTTCTTT
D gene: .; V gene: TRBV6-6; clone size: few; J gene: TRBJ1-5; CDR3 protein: CASNTRGSSQPQHF; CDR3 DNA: TGTGCCAGCAACACACGAGGGAGCAGTCAGCCCCAGCATTTT
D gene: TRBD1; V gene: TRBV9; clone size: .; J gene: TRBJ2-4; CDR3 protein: CASSVEGTGYAKNIQYF; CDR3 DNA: TGTGCCAGCAGCGTAGAGGGGACAGGGTATGCCAAAAACATTCAGTACTTC
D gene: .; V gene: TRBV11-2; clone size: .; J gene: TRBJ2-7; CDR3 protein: CASSLVGDEQYF; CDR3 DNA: TGTGCCAGCAGCTTAGTTGGTGACGAGCAGTACTTC
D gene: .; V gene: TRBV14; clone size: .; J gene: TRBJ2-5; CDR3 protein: CASSRDNRETQYF; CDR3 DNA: TGTGCCAGCAGCCGGGACAACCGAGAGACCCAGTACTTC